This T cell receptor (beta chain) was captured in a study of control samples from healthy donors and cancer patients. Profiling relied on immunoSEQ multiplex PCR, and the TCRdb table lists in-frame clones only, not all of them. The data show about 130,000 clones, around 93% seen once. CDR3 length: 14 residues. Germline CDR1 is MNHNY and CDR2 is SVGAGI (reference sequence). Trimming removed 4 bases at V and 1 base at J, with 10 bases between. The chain carries TRBV6-6 and TRBJ2-5; TRBD2 is a possible D gene (6 bases). Material: blood. The sequence was obtained from a man younger than 35 in good health. The CDR3 coding sequence is TGTGCCAGCAGTTTCGCGGGGCTCCAAGAGACCCAGTACTTC. Amino acid sequence: CASSFAGLQETQYF.